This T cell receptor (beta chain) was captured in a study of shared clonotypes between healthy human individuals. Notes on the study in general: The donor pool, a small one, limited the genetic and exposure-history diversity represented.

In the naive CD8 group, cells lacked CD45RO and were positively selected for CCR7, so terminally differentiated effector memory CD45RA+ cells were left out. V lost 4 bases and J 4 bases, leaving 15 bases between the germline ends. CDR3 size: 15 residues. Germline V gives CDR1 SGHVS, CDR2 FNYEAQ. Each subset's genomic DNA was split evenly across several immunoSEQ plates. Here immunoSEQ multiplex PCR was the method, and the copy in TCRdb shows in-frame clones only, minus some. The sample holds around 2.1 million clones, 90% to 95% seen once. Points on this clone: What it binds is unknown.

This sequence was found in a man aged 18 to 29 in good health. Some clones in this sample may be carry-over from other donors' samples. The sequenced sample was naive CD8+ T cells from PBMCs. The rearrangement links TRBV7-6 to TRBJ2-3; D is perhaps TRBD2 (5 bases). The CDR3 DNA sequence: TGTGCCAGCAGCTCCGTTGAGGGTCTCGCAGATACGCAGTATTTT. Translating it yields CASSSVEGLADTQYF.